Listed here are 7 T cell receptor beta chains from one sample, sequenced in a study of memory CD4+ T cells and cytomegalovirus serostatus. Single viable CD3+CD4+CD8-CD45RO+ cells were sorted as the memory CD4+ T cells. Clones were read by immunoSEQ multiplex PCR, and TCRdb kept only the in-frame ones, dropping some. This table holds some 95,000 clones, 80% found once. The sample consisted of memory CD4+ T cells from blood. All receptors come from an adult in good health and CMV-seropositive.

In its sample, this clone was seen once. V usage is TRBV28 and J usage is TRBJ1-2; D perhaps matches TRBD1 (6 bases). The CDR3 is 14 residues long. Trimming cost V 6 bases and J 6 bases, with 17 bases left between them. Germline assignment: CDR1 MDHEN and CDR2 SYDVKM. CDR3 sequence reads: CASSPGGISNGYTF. The CDR3 bases are TGTGCCAGCAGCCCGGGGGGCATCTCAAATGGCTACACCTTC.

The V gene is TRBV28, the J gene TRBJ1-2; D remains unclear. With 2 bases removed from V and 8 bases from J, the gap between germline ends came to 21 bases. The CDR3 sequence is 16 residues long. CDR1 and CDR2 from the germline V gene are MDHEN and SYDVKM. For the CDR3, the DNA is TGTGCCAGCAGTTTAAATTTAGTCCCTGAAGGGAGGGGCTACACCTTC. It yields the protein CASSLNLVPEGRGYTF.

The V gene is TRBV5-4, the J gene TRBJ2-7; 8 bases align to TRBD1. Per germline, CDR1 SGHNT and CDR2 YYREEE (reference sequence). The CDR3 totals 14 residues. J was trimmed by 3 bases and V by 7 bases; bases with no gene match: 9. The DNA for the CDR3 is TGTGCCAGCGGGTCGCAGGGGGCGGTCTACGAGCAGTACTTC. It codes for CASGSQGAVYEQYF.

V gene TRBV28 combines with J gene TRBJ1-1, with 7 bases that match TRBD1. Unmatched junction bases numbered 4, after V lost 6 bases and J lost 0 bases. Germline assignment: CDR1 MDHEN and CDR2 SYDVKM. The CDR3 length is 14 residues. CDR3 residues: CASRLGQLNTEAFF. The CDR3, as DNA: TGTGCCAGCAGATTGGGACAGCTGAACACTGAAGCTTTCTTT.

The chain is built from TRBV9 and TRBJ1-5; 7 nucleotides line up with TRBD1. CDR3 size: 15 residues. With V trimmed by 3 bases and J by 8 bases, 11 bases remained unmatched. Germline CDR1 reads SGDLS; CDR2 reads YYNGEE. CDR3 residues: CASSAGTDSIKPQHF. The CDR3 coding sequence is TGTGCCAGCAGCGCTGGGACAGACTCAATCAAGCCCCAGCATTTT. Based on the CDR3 plus reference TRBV9 and TRBJ1-5, the full variable domain is DSGVTQTPKHLITATGQRVTLRCSPRSGDLSVYWYQQSLDQGLQFLIQYYNGEERAKGNILERFSAQQFPDLHSELNLSSLELGDSALYFCASSAGTDSIKPQHFGDGTRLSIL.

The CDR3 protein is CASRSGQGYGYTF. CDR3 nucleotides: TGTGCCAGCAGGTCGGGACAGGGCTATGGCTACACCTTC. The chain couples TRBV28 to TRBJ1-2, with 9 nucleotides matching TRBD1. With 6 bases clipped from V and 4 bases from J, the junction kept 3 bases outside the gene matches. The length of the CDR3 is 13 residues. Per the germline V gene, CDR1 is MDHEN and CDR2 is SYDVKM.

V and J are TRBV27 and TRBJ2-3, with 9 bases fitting TRBD1. There are 14 residues in the CDR3. Germline V gene data show CDR1 as MNHEY and CDR2 as SMNVEV (reference sequence). V shed 3 bases, J shed 7 bases, and the junction held 5 bases outside the gene matches. The chain's CDR3 is CASSFDRGSHTQYF. The CDR3 nucleotides are TGTGCCAGCAGTTTTGACAGGGGGTCACATACGCAGTATTTT.